A single sample gave rise to the 12 T cell receptor beta chains below, sequenced in a study of CD8 T cells in ankylosing spondylitis. TCRdb re-analysed the 5' RACE reads in MiXCR, keeping a single row per CDR3 protein. This table has roughly 260,000 distinct CDR3 sequences, around 20% appearing once. The source material was blood, either unsorted or a sorted T cell fraction (not recorded which). These receptors were collected from a male donor with ankylosing spondylitis or in good health (not recorded which).

The chain carries TRBV6-1 and TRBJ1-1, with TRBD1 identical over 7 bases. CDR3 length: 15 residues. Germline V gives CDR1 MNHNS, CDR2 SASEGT. V shed 5 bases and J 5 bases; nucleotides not matched to a gene: 11. CDR3: CASSLSDRLGTEAFF. The CDR3 DNA reads TGTGCCAGCAGTCTGTCGGACAGGCTAGGAACTGAAGCTTTCTTT.

In this sample, this clonotype turned up a few times. The gene calls are TRBV24-1 and TRBJ2-6; D not certain. Per germline, CDR1 KGHDR and CDR2 SFDVKD. The CDR3 covers 16 residues. V dropped 4 bases and J dropped 0 bases, with 9 bases sitting between them. CDR3 sequence (DNA): TGTGCCACCAGTGACCGGGCGTCCTCTGGGGCCAACGTCCTGACTTTC. Translating gives CATSDRASSGANVLTF.

This clonotype turned up a few times. CDR3 DNA sequence: TGTGCCAGCAGCGGAGACAGTCCTACTAATGAAAAACTGTTTTTT. It yields the protein CASSGDSPTNEKLFF. V and J are TRBV9 and TRBJ1-4; weak D call: TRBD1 (5 bases). This CDR3 region has 15 residues. Germline CDR1 is SGDLS and CDR2 is YYNGEE. V was pared by 3 bases and J by 2 bases, with 11 bases between.

There are many counts of this clonotype. The rearrangement joins TRBV20-1 to TRBJ1-6; D not resolved. CDR1 DFQATT and CDR2 SNEGSKA come from the germline V gene (reference sequence). Trimming shortened V by 3 bases and J by 6 bases, and 12 bases separated the two germline ends. The CDR3 length is 14 residues. CDR3 residues: CSARAEGGNSPLHF. The CDR3 nucleotides read TGCAGTGCTAGGGCCGAGGGAGGTAATTCACCCCTCCACTTT.

This chain connects TRBV28 to TRBJ1-5; TRBD1 aligns across 9 bases. With 4 bases clipped from V and 3 bases from J, the junction kept 4 bases outside the gene matches. The CDR3 extends over 15 amino acids. The germline gives CDR1 MDHEN, CDR2 SYDVKM. The CDR3 DNA follows: TGTGCCAGCAGTTGGGGACAGGGTATCAATCAGCCCCAGCATTTT. Translation: CASSWGQGINQPQHF.

This clonotype was picked up one time. A read error may be the cause here, since a much bigger clone is one base away. The V gene is TRBV7-2, the J gene TRBJ1-1; maybe TRBD1 (6 bases). From germline, CDR1 is SGHTA and CDR2 FQGNSA. The CDR3 totals 14 residues. Trimming shortened V by 4 bases and J by 0 bases, and 9 bases separated the two germline ends. CDR3 sequence (DNA): TGTGCCAGCAGCTACGGACAGATGAACACTGAAGCTTTCTTT. Amino acids: CASSYGQMNTEAFF.

The chain joins TRBV5-1 to TRBJ2-3; D possibly corresponds to TRBD1 (6 bases). From germline, CDR1 is SGHRS and CDR2 YFSETQ. V lost 0 bases to trimming and J lost 1 base, with 9 bases between them. This CDR3 is 15 amino acids long. The DNA for the CDR3 is TGCGCCAGCAGCTTGGAGGGACAACGCACAGATACGCAGTATTTT. Amino acid sequence: CASSLEGQRTDTQYF.

In this sample, this clonotype turned up many times. The V and J genes are TRBV29-1 and TRBJ2-2; D gene unclear. This CDR3 comprises 11 residues. Germline V CDR1 and CDR2: SQVTM, ANQGSEA. Trimming left V 4 bases short and J 3 bases short, with 3 bases between. CDR3 DNA sequence: TGCAGCGTTGGTTACACCGGGGAGCTGTTTTTT. It specifies CSVGYTGELFF.

CDR3 bases: TGTGCCAGCAGTGAAATACTCTCCTCTGGAAACACCATATATTTT. It yields the protein CASSEILSSGNTIYF. The chain has TRBV2 and TRBJ1-3; no clear D gene. The CDR3 has 15 residues. The V and J ends lost 2 bases and 0 bases respectively, with 8 bases between them. The V gene's germline CDR1 is SNHLY and CDR2 FYNNEI. The variable domain in full, with the rest retrieved from reference TRBV2 and TRBJ1-3, is EPEVTQTPSHQVTQMGQEVILRCVPISNHLYFYWYRQILGQKVEFLVSFYNNEISEKSEIFDDQFSVERPDGSNFTLKIRSTKLEDSAMYFCASSEILSSGNTIYFGEGSWLTVV.

This clonotype showed up many times. The V call is TRBV10-2, the J call TRBJ1-1, with a weak D call TRBD1 (5 bases). Germline V gene lookup returns CDR1 WSHSY and CDR2 SAAADI. Trimming shortened V by 8 bases and J by 7 bases, and 17 bases separated the two germline ends. This CDR3 contains 13 residues. CDR3 protein: CASHLQAYHEAFF. The CDR3 DNA follows: TGCGCCAGCCACCTACAGGCCTATCATGAAGCTTTCTTT.

Comments on this clonotype: A much more abundant neighbour one base away suggests this may be a read error. V and J are TRBV3-1 and TRBJ2-2, with TRBD2 matching 10 bases. The CDR3 contains 16 residues. Germline V CDR1 and CDR2: LGHDT, YNNKEL (reference sequence). CDR3 in amino acids: CDSRPTAGGQTRELFF. DNA for the CDR3: TGTGACAGCAGACCTACAGCGGGAGGGCAAACTAGGGAGCTGTTTTTT.

This clonotype was seen more than once but under ten times. V is TRBV6-1 and J is TRBJ2-7, with 7 bases lining up with TRBD1. With 0 bases clipped from V and 6 bases from J, the junction kept 2 bases outside the gene matches. The germline gives CDR1 MNHNS, CDR2 SASEGT. This CDR3 comprises 13 residues. The DNA for the CDR3 is TGTGCCAGCAGTGAAGCAGGGGGCTCCGAGCAGTACGTC. Its translation: CASSEAGGSEQYV.